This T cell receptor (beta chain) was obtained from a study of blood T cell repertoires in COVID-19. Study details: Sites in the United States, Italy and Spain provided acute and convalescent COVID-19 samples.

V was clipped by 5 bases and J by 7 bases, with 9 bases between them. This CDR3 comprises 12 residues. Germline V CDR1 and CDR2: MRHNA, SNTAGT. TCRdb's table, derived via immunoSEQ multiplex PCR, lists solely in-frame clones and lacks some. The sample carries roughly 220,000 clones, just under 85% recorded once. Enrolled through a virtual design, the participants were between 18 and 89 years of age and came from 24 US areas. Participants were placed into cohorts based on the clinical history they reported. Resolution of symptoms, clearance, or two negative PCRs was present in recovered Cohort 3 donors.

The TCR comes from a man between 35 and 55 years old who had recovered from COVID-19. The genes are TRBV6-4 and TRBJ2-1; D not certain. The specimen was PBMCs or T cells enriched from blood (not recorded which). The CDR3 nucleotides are TGTGCCAGCAGTACACATTGGAATGAGCAGTTCTTC. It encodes CASSTHWNEQFF.